Listed here are 27 T cell receptor beta chains from one sample, sequenced in a study of siplizumab effects on memory and regulatory T cells. Profiled with immunoSEQ multiplex PCR; TCRdb holds only in-frame clones, not every one. The sample gives 85,000 to 130,000 clones, about 91% of which show up once; just over 2.5% is in the top ten. Sequencing was done on a sample of CD4+ T cells sorted from blood. All receptors come from a human donor in good health. Some clones in this sample may be carry-over from other donors' samples.

A single count supports this clone. This chain joins TRBV6-1 and TRBJ1-2, with TRBD1 matching 7 bases. The trim removed 8 bases at V and 1 base at J, leaving 7 bases unmatched. Per the germline V gene, CDR1 is MNHNS and CDR2 is SASEGT. The CDR3 length is 14 residues. CDR3 sequence (DNA): TGTGCCAGCCTTGGGACAGATAATAACTATGGCTACACCTTC. This sequence encodes CASLGTDNNYGYTF.

Written as DNA, the CDR3 is TGTGCCAGCAGTACGACAAGGACAGGGGGTTTGGATGTTGGAAAACTGTTTTTT. This sequence encodes CASSTTRTGGLDVGKLFF. This chain connects TRBV25-1 to TRBJ1-4, with 10 bases aligning to TRBD1. V was clipped by 5 bases and J by 10 bases; unmatched bases: 19. This CDR3 contains 18 residues. Germline V lookup: CDR1 MGHDK, CDR2 SYGVNS.

The rearrangement links TRBV7-8 to TRBJ2-5; 7 nucleotides line up with TRBD1. J was trimmed by 4 bases and V by 5 bases; bases with no gene match: 10. Germline V gene sequence: CDR1 SGHVS, CDR2 FQNEAQ. There are 15 residues in the CDR3. The CDR3 bases are TGTGCCAGCAGCCACCTACAGGGGATCGGAGAGACCCAGTACTTC. Encoded protein: CASSHLQGIGETQYF.

Concerning this clone: The junction departs from the called germline gene at one end, perhaps through a read error. The chain combines TRBV7-7 with TRBJ2-2; 8 bases agree with TRBD2. The CDR3 spans 16 residues. Germline values: CDR1 SSHAT, CDR2 FNYEAQ (reference sequence). The CDR3 DNA reads TGTGCTAGCAGCCAAAGCGGGAGAGGGGTCACCGGGGAGCTGTTTTTT. Translating gives CASSQSGRGVTGELFF.

The genes are TRBV7-9 and TRBJ2-7, with 9 bases lining up with TRBD1. CDR3 length: 16 residues. CDR1 is SEHNR, CDR2 FQNEAQ, per germline (reference sequence). Trimming cost V 7 bases and J 5 bases; bases outside gene matches: 15. CDR3: CASTKGQGIRDDEQYF. The CDR3 bases are TGTGCCAGCACCAAAGGACAGGGGATTCGGGACGACGAGCAGTACTTC.

The chain is built from TRBV10-3 and TRBJ1-3, with no clear D. The V end was cut by 3 bases, the J end by 0 bases, with 12 bases between. CDR3 length equals 16 residues. Germline V CDR1 and CDR2: ENHRY, SYGVKD. The CDR3 nucleotides are TGTGCCATCAGTGATCGTCACGGTAACTCTGGAAACACCATATATTTT. Residues: CAISDRHGNSGNTIYF.

The gene calls are TRBV7-2 and TRBJ2-1, with 9 bases matching TRBD2. The V and J ends lost 3 bases and 10 bases, in that order; junction bases with no gene match: 7. CDR1 and CDR2 from the germline V gene are SGHTA and FQGNSA. CDR3 size: 14 residues. CDR3 region: CASSLWAGGGEQFF. The CDR3 DNA reads as TGTGCCAGCAGCTTGTGGGCGGGAGGGGGCGAGCAGTTCTTC.

J is TRBJ1-2 and V is TRBV5-1, with D possibly TRBD1 on 5 matching bases. The germline V and J ends were trimmed by 1 base and 5 bases, with 9 bases remaining between them. The CDR3 is 13 amino acids. The V gene's germline CDR1 is SGHRS and CDR2 YFSETQ. CDR3 sequence: CASSLSQGYGYTF. The DNA of the CDR3 is TGCGCCAGCAGCTTGAGTCAGGGTTATGGCTACACCTTC.

The CDR3 loop is CASRGHSGNTIYF. The CDR3 coding sequence is TGTGCCAGCAGGGGTCACTCTGGAAACACCATATATTTT. This sequence joins TRBV28 and TRBJ1-3; D is uncertain. The CDR3 runs 13 residues. Per germline, CDR1 MDHEN and CDR2 SYDVKM. V lost 6 bases to trimming and J lost 0 bases, with 6 bases between them.

The chain recombines TRBV6-1 with TRBJ1-2; D is perhaps TRBD1 (5 bases). CDR3 length: 14 amino acids. CDR1 is MNHNS and CDR2 is SASEGT in the germline V gene. Trimming took 9 bases from V and 3 from J, leaving 17 bases between them. This CDR3 is CASKRGPADYGYTF. CDR3 DNA sequence: TGTGCCAGTAAAAGGGGACCGGCTGACTATGGCTACACCTTC.

This sequence joins TRBV6-5 and TRBJ1-3; 7 bases are shared with TRBD1. Looked up from germline, CDR1 is MNHEY and CDR2 is SVGAGI. The V gene end was trimmed by 6 bases and the J gene end by 0 bases; junction bases not matched to a gene: 2. This CDR3 has 14 amino acids. In nucleotides, the CDR3 is TGTGCCAGCAGCCAGGGGGGCTCTGGAAACACCATATATTTT. Translation gives CASSQGGSGNTIYF.

The chain joins TRBV4-1 to TRBJ2-1, with 10 bases identical to TRBD2. This CDR3 has 16 residues. Germline V lookup: CDR1 MGHRA, CDR2 YSYEKL. Trimming cost V 5 bases and J 3 bases; bases outside gene matches: 7. CDR3 in amino acids: CASSSMGTSDYNEQFF. For the CDR3, the DNA is TGCGCCAGCAGCTCTATGGGGACTAGCGACTACAATGAGCAGTTCTTC.

This clone was picked up one time. The chain joins TRBV5-5 to TRBJ1-2; 9 nucleotides match TRBD1. The CDR3 is made up of 13 amino acids. V lost 2 bases to trimming and J lost 6 bases; unmatched junction nucleotides: 2. In germline, CDR1 is SGHKS, CDR2 YYEKEE (reference sequence). The CDR3, as DNA: TGTGCCAGCAGCTTCCGGACAGGGGATGGCTACACCTTC. It specifies CASSFRTGDGYTF.

Only one count was recorded for this clone. The chain carries TRBV7-9 and TRBJ2-7; the match to TRBD2 covers 12 bases. Germline trimming cut 3 bases from V and 1 base from J; bases unmatched to any gene: 7. CDR1 is SEHNR and CDR2 is FQNEAQ in the germline V gene (reference sequence). The CDR3 sequence is 17 residues long. For the CDR3, the DNA is TGTGCCAGCAGCTTTCGTGCTAGCGGGAGGGGTTCCTACGAGCAGTACTTC. Protein: CASSFRASGRGSYEQYF. The complete variable domain, with remaining parts taken from reference TRBV7-9 and TRBJ2-7, reads DTGVSQNPRHKITKRGQNVTFRCDPISEHNRLYWYRQTLGQGPEFLTYFQNEAQLEKSRLLSDRFSAERPKGSFSTLEIQRTEQGDSAMYLCASSFRASGRGSYEQYFGPGTRLTVT.

The chain uses TRBV7-3 and TRBJ2-3; D is possibly TRBD2 (5 bases). The ends were cut back, 2 bases at V and 3 bases at J, with 9 bases in the middle. This CDR3 spans 14 amino acids. The germline gives CDR1 SGHTA, CDR2 FQGTGA. The CDR3 DNA sequence: TGTGCCAGCAGCTTATCGCGGAGGACAGATACGCAGTATTTT. Translated, it gives CASSLSRRTDTQYF. The variable domain in full, completed from reference TRBV7-3 and TRBJ2-3, reads GAGVSQTPSNKVTEKGKYVELRCDPISGHTALYWYRQSLGQGPEFLIYFQGTGAADDSGLPNDRFFAVRPEGSVSTLKIQRTERGDSAVYLCASSLSRRTDTQYFGPGTRLTVL.

The V gene is TRBV7-9, the J gene TRBJ2-7, with D possibly matching TRBD1 (6 bases). With 5 bases removed from V and 3 bases from J, the gap between germline ends came to 14 bases. CDR1 and CDR2 (germline): SEHNR, FQNEAQ (reference sequence). The CDR3 totals 14 residues. In nucleotides, the CDR3 is TGTGCCAGCAGCGAATCCGGGACAAACTACGAGCAGTACTTC. Its translation is CASSESGTNYEQYF.

This rearrangement joins TRBV19 to TRBJ1-1; 10 bases match TRBD1. V trimming: 6 bases; J trimming: 5 bases; junction bases outside the gene matches: 3. Per the germline V gene, CDR1 is LNHDA and CDR2 is SQIVND (reference sequence). The CDR3 extends over 13 amino acids. As DNA, the CDR3 is TGTGCCAGTAGCCGGGACAGGGGTACTGAAGCTTTCTTT. Encoded protein: CASSRDRGTEAFF.

The chain links TRBV5-4 to TRBJ2-1, with TRBD2 matching over 7 bases. The length of the CDR3 is 14 residues. Germline CDR1 and CDR2: SGHNT and YYREEE (reference sequence). Trimming at V came to 0 bases and at J to 9 bases, leaving 6 bases not matched to a gene. The CDR3: CASSLDPGGSEQFF. CDR3 bases: TGTGCCAGCAGCTTGGATCCCGGGGGGAGTGAGCAGTTCTTC.

The chain combines TRBV28 with TRBJ2-3; 8 bases are shared with TRBD2. The CDR3 extends over 17 amino acids. V lost 3 bases to trimming and J lost 0 bases; unmatched junction nucleotides: 8. The germline V gene has CDR1 MDHEN and CDR2 SYDVKM. CDR3 DNA: TGTGCCAGCAGTTTTTTTGGTCGCGGGAGGAGCACAGATACGCAGTATTTT. This codes for CASSFFGRGRSTDTQYF.

This chain uses TRBV10-2 with TRBJ1-1; D unclear. CDR3 length: 11 amino acids. The germline CDR1 and CDR2 sequences are WSHSY and SAAADI. Trimming left V 5 bases short and J 7 bases short, with 8 bases between. The CDR3 is CASSSYSEAFF. The DNA of the CDR3 is TGCGCCAGCAGTAGCTACAGTGAAGCTTTCTTT.

This sequence joins TRBV2 and TRBJ2-7; TRBD2 might be the D (5 bases). The CDR3 covers 13 residues. Germline V gene sequence: CDR1 SNHLY, CDR2 FYNNEI. Deletions cut 9 bases from V and 0 bases from J, with 12 bases between. The CDR3 DNA follows: TGTGCCAGTACACGGGAACTCTCCTACGAGCAGTACTTC. Residues: CASTRELSYEQYF.

The chain couples TRBV28 to TRBJ1-4; D is undetermined. Germline CDR1 MDHEN, CDR2 SYDVKM. Trimming pared 2 bases from V and 10 bases from J, leaving 11 bases between. This CDR3 is 13 amino acids long. The CDR3 DNA reads TGTGCCAGCAGTTTAACGTCAAGGGCAAAACTGTTTTTT. Residues: CASSLTSRAKLFF.

The chain carries TRBV27 and TRBJ2-1; the D gene is possibly TRBD1 (5 bases). Germline CDR1 reads MNHEY; CDR2 reads SMNVEV (reference sequence). This CDR3 is built from 17 residues. Trimming cost V 6 bases and J 1 base, with 19 bases left between them. CDR3 DNA sequence: TGTGCCAGCAGACACCAACCATTGGGGCGGTCCTACAATGAGCAGTTCTTC. Amino acids: CASRHQPLGRSYNEQFF.

The chain uses TRBV7-2 and TRBJ2-2, with 11 bases lining up with TRBD2. The germline V gene encodes CDR1 SGHTA and CDR2 FQGNSA. This CDR3 contains 16 residues. J gave up 7 bases and V 1 base, and 5 bases lay outside the gene matches. Here the CDR3 reads CASSLVSGRAGGELFF. Written as DNA, the CDR3 is TGTGCCAGCAGCTTAGTTAGCGGGAGGGCCGGCGGGGAGCTGTTTTTT.

This chain uses TRBV27 with TRBJ1-1; 11 nucleotides agree with TRBD1. After removal of 4 bases from V and 10 bases from J, the junction contained 14 bases not matched to a gene. This CDR3 is built from 16 residues. In germline, CDR1 is MNHEY, CDR2 SMNVEV (reference sequence). The CDR3 loop reads CASSSRVGQGAFRAFF. For the CDR3, the DNA is TGTGCCAGCAGTTCCCGGGTTGGACAGGGGGCGTTTAGAGCTTTCTTT.

The chain is built from TRBV29-1 and TRBJ1-4, with unresolved D. CDR1 is SQVTM, CDR2 ANQGSEA, per germline. Trimming cost V 1 base and J 5 bases, with 2 bases left between them. The CDR3 sequence is 11 residues long. The CDR3 DNA reads as TGCAGCGTTGAAGTAAATGAAAAACTGTTTTTT. Translating gives CSVEVNEKLFF.

The chain joins TRBV7-3 to TRBJ2-3, with D perhaps TRBD1 (6 bases). CDR1 is SGHTA and CDR2 is FQGTGA in the germline V gene. There are 17 residues in the CDR3. V lost 0 bases and J 8 bases, leaving 21 bases between the germline ends. The CDR3 sequence is CASSLTSDGSTQGTQYF. CDR3 nucleotides: TGTGCCAGCAGCTTAACGTCGGACGGCTCTACACAGGGTACGCAGTATTTT.